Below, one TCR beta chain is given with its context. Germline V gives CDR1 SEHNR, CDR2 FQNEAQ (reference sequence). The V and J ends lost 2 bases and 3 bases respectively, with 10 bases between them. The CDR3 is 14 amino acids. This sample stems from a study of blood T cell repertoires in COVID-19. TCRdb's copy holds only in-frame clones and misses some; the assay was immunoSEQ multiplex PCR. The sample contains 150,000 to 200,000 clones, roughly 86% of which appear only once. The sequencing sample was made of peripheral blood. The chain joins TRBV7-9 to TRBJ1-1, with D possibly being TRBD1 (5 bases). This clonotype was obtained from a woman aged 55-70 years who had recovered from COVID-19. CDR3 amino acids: CASSLQGRDTEAFF. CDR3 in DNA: TGTGCCAGCAGCTTACAGGGTCGGGACACTGAAGCTTTCTTT.